The 14 T cell receptor beta chains listed next were all sequenced from one sample in a study of blood T cell repertoires in COVID-19 (dated by TCRdb to the early 2020s). Libraries were constructed by the immunoSEQ multiplex PCR assay. Drawn from immuneACCESS, this table holds only the in-frame rearrangements with V and J called that TCRdb kept. Clones are partly lost; checked studies trace under half to an unresolved V gene and leave the rest unexplained. The sample includes 110,000 to 150,000 clones, with around 79% observed a single time. Clones ranked in the top ten supply around 5% of the sample. Material for sequencing was peripheral blood. The receptors stem from a woman aged 70-85 years with COVID-19, enrolled during active disease.

The V and J genes are TRBV6-2 or TRBV6-3 and TRBJ1-1, with 9 bases matching TRBD1. The CDR3 loop spans 16 amino acids. Trimming cost V 0 bases and J 0 bases; bases outside gene matches: 2. CDR1 and CDR2 (germline): MNHEY, SVGEGT. As DNA, the CDR3 is TGTGCCAGCAGTTACTCACAGGGGGCGGTGAACACTGAAGCTTTCTTT. It yields the protein CASSYSQGAVNTEAFF.

The rearrangement links TRBV29-1 to TRBJ2-5, with a possible D match to TRBD2 (6 bases). Looked up from germline, CDR1 is SQVTM and CDR2 is ANQGSEA. V lost 6 bases and J 9 bases, leaving 17 bases between the germline ends. The CDR3 has 12 amino acids. CDR3 sequence reads: CSVRLESWAQYF. The CDR3, as DNA: TGCAGCGTCAGACTAGAGAGTTGGGCCCAGTACTTC. Filled out from reference TRBV29-1 and TRBJ2-5, the complete variable domain reads SAVISQKPSRDICQRGTSLTIQCQVDSQVTMMFWYRQQPGQSLTLIATANQGSEATYESGFVIDKFPISRPNLTFSTLTVSNMSPEDSSIYLCSVRLESWAQYFGPGTRLLVL.

The chain is built from TRBV6-5 and TRBJ1-5; D is uncertain. CDR1 and CDR2 from the germline V gene are MNHEY and SVGAGI. CDR3 size: 14 residues. The V end lost 8 bases, the J end lost 2 bases, and 13 bases lay between the germline ends. This chain's CDR3 is CASASFGGNQPQHF. In DNA, the CDR3 is TGTGCCAGCGCCTCCTTTGGAGGCAATCAGCCCCAGCATTTT.

This clone has a single count. V usage is TRBV11-2 and J usage is TRBJ2-6, with D hard to call. This CDR3 contains 17 residues. V lost 3 bases, J lost 0 bases, and 12 bases lay in between. CDR1 and CDR2 from the germline V gene are SGHAT and FQNNGV. In DNA, the CDR3 is TGTGCCAGCAGCTTCTCCGGGTCTAGCTCTGGGGCCAACGTCCTGACTTTC. Its protein product is CASSFSGSSSGANVLTF.

This sequence joins TRBV30 and TRBJ1-6; maybe TRBD1 (6 bases). Trimming left V 7 bases short and J 7 bases short, with 11 bases between. This CDR3 comprises 12 residues. In germline, CDR1 is GTSNPN, CDR2 SVGIG (reference sequence). CDR3 sequence (DNA): TGTGCCTTCCACAGGGTAAATTCACCCCTCCACTTT. Translated, it gives CAFHRVNSPLHF.

This clone came up a few times. The rearrangement joins TRBV10-3 to TRBJ1-3, with D uncertain. Germline values: CDR1 ENHRY, CDR2 SYGVKD. This CDR3 is built from 14 residues. Trimming stripped 2 bases from V and 2 bases from J, with 7 bases between. In DNA form, the CDR3 reads TGTGCCATCAGTGAGACCGGGGCTGGAAACACCATATATTTT. Its protein product is CAISETGAGNTIYF.

CDR3 protein: CASSQSSGFYNEQFF. The CDR3 DNA is TGTGCCAGCAGCCAAAGTAGCGGGTTCTACAATGAGCAGTTCTTC. The chain uses TRBV4-2 and TRBJ2-1; 7 positions match TRBD2. Per germline, CDR1 LGHNA and CDR2 YNFKEQ. This CDR3 contains 15 residues. The V and J ends lost 2 bases and 3 bases, in that order; junction bases with no gene match: 4.

V and J are TRBV7-3 and TRBJ2-3; a weak D match, TRBD2 (5 bases). CDR3 length equals 15 residues. Trimming took 3 bases from V and 1 from J, leaving 11 bases between them. The germline CDR1 and CDR2 sequences are SGHTA and FQGTGA. CDR3 nucleotide sequence: TGTGCCAGCAGCTTCCCGGCGGGTGGCACAGATACGCAGTATTTT. This encodes CASSFPAGGTDTQYF. Full variable domain (outside the CDR3, taken from reference TRBV7-3 and TRBJ2-3): GAGVSQTPSNKVTEKGKYVELRCDPISGHTALYWYRQSLGQGPEFLIYFQGTGAADDSGLPNDRFFAVRPEGSVSTLKIQRTERGDSAVYLCASSFPAGGTDTQYFGPGTRLTVL.

The chain joins TRBV28 to TRBJ2-5, with D possibly being TRBD2 (7 bases). CDR3 length: 15 amino acids. Trimming stripped 5 bases from V and 1 base from J, with 14 bases between. The germline V gene has CDR1 MDHEN and CDR2 SYDVKM. CDR3 region: CASSGWGGGQETQYF. The CDR3 coding sequence is TGTGCCAGCAGTGGTTGGGGAGGGGGCCAAGAGACCCAGTACTTC.

This chain joins TRBV28 and TRBJ2-2, with 10 nucleotides matching TRBD1. CDR1 and CDR2 from the germline V gene are MDHEN and SYDVKM. Trimming removed 6 bases from V and 7 bases from J; junction bases left unmatched: 5. The CDR3 runs 14 residues. The CDR3 spells CASSPGQGFGELFF. As DNA, the CDR3 is TGTGCCAGCAGCCCGGGACAGGGGTTCGGGGAGCTGTTTTTT. Together with reference TRBV28 and TRBJ2-2, the CDR3 gives the full variable domain: DVKVTQSSRYLVKRTGEKVFLECVQDMDHENMFWYRQDPGLGLRLIYFSYDVKMKEKGDIPEGYSVSREKKERFSLILESASTNQTSMYLCASSPGQGFGELFFGEGSRLTVL.

The rearrangement uses TRBV6-2 or TRBV6-3 and TRBJ1-5, with 7 bases lining up with TRBD1. The junction had 9 bases not matched to a gene; V was cut back by 2 bases and J by 2 bases. Looked up from germline, CDR1 is MNHEY and CDR2 is SVGEGT. The CDR3 spans 17 residues. CDR3 sequence reads: CASSYRTGARGNQPQHF. CDR3 DNA sequence: TGTGCCAGCAGTTACCGCACAGGGGCCCGCGGCAATCAGCCCCAGCATTTT.

This chain joins TRBV7-8 and TRBJ1-3; a weak D match, TRBD1 (6 bases). The CDR3 is made up of 15 amino acids. V lost 5 bases to trimming and J lost 0 bases, with 11 bases between them. Germline V gene data show CDR1 as SGHVS and CDR2 as FQNEAQ. CDR3 protein: CASSPGGGSGNTIYF. The CDR3 DNA sequence: TGTGCCAGCAGCCCGGGGGGCGGCTCTGGAAACACCATATATTTT. The complete variable domain, with remaining parts taken from reference TRBV7-8 and TRBJ1-3, reads GAGVSQSPRYKVAKRGQDVALRCDPISGHVSLFWYQQALGQGPEFLTYFQNEAQLDKSGLPSDRFFAERPEGSVSTLKIQRTQQEDSAVYLCASSPGGGSGNTIYFGEGSWLTVV.

The J gene is TRBJ1-1, the V gene TRBV7-6, with 7 bases identical to TRBD1. This CDR3 is 16 amino acids long. The V gene end was trimmed by 3 bases and the J gene end by 2 bases; junction bases not matched to a gene: 9. CDR1 is SGHVS, CDR2 FNYEAQ, per germline. CDR3 region: CASSLGQGGLNTEAFF. Here the CDR3 DNA reads TGTGCCAGCAGCTTGGGCCAGGGGGGCCTCAACACTGAAGCTTTCTTT.

The chain combines TRBV5-4 with TRBJ2-2; D unresolved. The CDR3 has 14 amino acids. Germline CDR1 SGHNT, CDR2 YYREEE (reference sequence). Trimming pared 1 base from V and 3 bases from J, leaving 7 bases between. The CDR3 is CASSLPTDTGELFF. The DNA for the CDR3 is TGTGCCAGCAGCTTGCCCACTGACACCGGGGAGCTGTTTTTT.